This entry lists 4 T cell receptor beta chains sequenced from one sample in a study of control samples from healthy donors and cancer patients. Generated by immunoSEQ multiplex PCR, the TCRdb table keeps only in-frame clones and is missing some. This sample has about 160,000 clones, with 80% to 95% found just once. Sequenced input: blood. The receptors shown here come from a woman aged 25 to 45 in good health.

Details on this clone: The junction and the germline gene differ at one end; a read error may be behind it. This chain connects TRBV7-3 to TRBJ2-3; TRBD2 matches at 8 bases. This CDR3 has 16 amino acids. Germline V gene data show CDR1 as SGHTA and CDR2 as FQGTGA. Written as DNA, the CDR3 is TGTGCCAACAGCTTAAAGGCGGGAGGTTCCACAGATACGCAGTATTTT. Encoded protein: CANSLKAGGSTDTQYF.

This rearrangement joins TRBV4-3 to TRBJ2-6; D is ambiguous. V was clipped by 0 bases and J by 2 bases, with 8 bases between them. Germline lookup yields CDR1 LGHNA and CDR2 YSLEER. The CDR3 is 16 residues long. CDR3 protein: CASSQDFGAGANVLTF. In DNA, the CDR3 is TGCGCCAGCAGCCAAGACTTTGGGGCTGGGGCCAACGTCCTGACTTTC.

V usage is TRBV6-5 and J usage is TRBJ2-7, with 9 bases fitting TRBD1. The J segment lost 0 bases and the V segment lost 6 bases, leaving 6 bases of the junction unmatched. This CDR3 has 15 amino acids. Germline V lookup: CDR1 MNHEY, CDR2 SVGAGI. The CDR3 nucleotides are TGTGCCAGCAGAGTGGGACAGGGAAGCTCCTACGAGCAGTACTTC. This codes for CASRVGQGSSYEQYF.

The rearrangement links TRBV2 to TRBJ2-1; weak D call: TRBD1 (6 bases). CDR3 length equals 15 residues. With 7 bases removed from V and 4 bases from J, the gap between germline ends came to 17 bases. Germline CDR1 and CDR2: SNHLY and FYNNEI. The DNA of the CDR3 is TGTGCCAGCACCTTAGACAGGCGCGTTTACAATGAGCAGTTCTTC. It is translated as CASTLDRRVYNEQFF.